One sample yielded the 31 T cell receptor beta chains listed below, sequenced in a study of T cell repertoires in cytomegalovirus infection (dated by TCRdb to 2018 to 2020). TCRdb lists the instrument as Illumina HiSeq 1500. TCRdb reanalyzed the raw reads on its own, using fastp at Q25 for trimming and MiXCR for clone calling, and kept in-frame beta chains. Rows merge per CDR3 protein into single entries with the most common DNA and genes. The sample data list around 550,000 distinct CDR3 sequences, and about a quarter of these were observed just once. 13% of the sample rests with the top ten. The sequencing input was PBMCs. These receptors came from a human donor in good health (CMV status not recorded). Some clones in this sample may be carry-over from other donors' samples.

This clonotype came up a few times. The chain links TRBV7-2 to TRBJ1-1; D is undetermined. CDR1 is SGHTA, CDR2 FQGNSA, per germline. The ends were cut back, 4 bases at V and 1 base at J, with 13 bases in the middle. CDR3 size: 15 residues. CDR3 amino acids: CASSSRAGANTEAFF. CDR3 in DNA: TGTGCCAGCAGCTCCCGAGCGGGTGCGAACACTGAAGCTTTCTTT.

The chain joins TRBV7-9 to TRBJ2-2, with 13 bases aligning to TRBD2. Germline V lookup: CDR1 SEHNR, CDR2 FQNEAQ (reference sequence). This CDR3 comprises 17 residues. V lost 7 bases to trimming and J lost 4 bases; unmatched junction nucleotides: 9. The CDR3 sequence is CASTPSGLAGSTGELFF. DNA for the CDR3: TGTGCCAGCACCCCATCGGGACTAGCGGGGAGCACCGGGGAGCTGTTTTTT.

V is TRBV6-1 and J is TRBJ2-1; tentative D call: TRBD2 (5 bases). This CDR3 has 12 residues. The germline gives CDR1 MNHNS, CDR2 SASEGT. V was cut by 7 bases and J by 12 bases, with 16 bases left in between. This CDR3 reads CASKREGWGQFF. CDR3 DNA: TGTGCCAGCAAACGGGAAGGGTGGGGGCAGTTCTTC.

This chain joins TRBV27 and TRBJ2-1, with a weak D call TRBD2 (6 bases). V was shortened by 3 bases and J by 3 bases, with 15 bases between the two germline ends. CDR3 size: 16 residues. In germline, CDR1 is MNHEY, CDR2 SMNVEV (reference sequence). The CDR3 is CASSFTSNGGYNEQFF. In DNA, the CDR3 is TGTGCCAGCAGTTTCACTAGCAATGGGGGCTACAATGAGCAGTTCTTC.

The table lists this clonotype with a few counts. This rearrangement joins TRBV4-1 to TRBJ2-7; 7 bases agree with TRBD2. The germline V gene has CDR1 MGHRA and CDR2 YSYEKL. This CDR3 spans 16 amino acids. The V and J ends lost 3 bases and 7 bases, in that order; junction bases with no gene match: 15. The CDR3 DNA is TGCGCCAGCAGCCAGATCCCGGCTAGCGGCTCGGGGGAGCAGTACTTC. Its protein product is CASSQIPASGSGEQYF.

This chain's CDR3 is CASSLEIAEGGRNEQFF. In DNA form, the CDR3 reads TGTGCCAGCAGTTTAGAGATAGCGGAGGGGGGGAGGAATGAGCAGTTCTTC. V usage is TRBV12-3 or TRBV12-4 and J usage is TRBJ2-1; the D gene is possibly TRBD2 (7 bases). V dropped 1 base and J dropped 7 bases, with 20 bases sitting between them. The CDR3 sequence is 17 residues long.

The chain recombines TRBV6-1 with TRBJ2-7; D gene ambiguous. Per the germline V gene, CDR1 is MNHNS and CDR2 is SASEGT. The CDR3 is made up of 16 amino acids. The V and J ends lost 3 bases and 2 bases respectively, with 17 bases between them. DNA of the CDR3: TGTGCCAGCAGTGAGCCAGTTTTGGTAGCAGCCTACGAGCAGTACTTC. Amino acid sequence: CASSEPVLVAAYEQYF.

This clonotype was seen more than once but under ten times. V gene TRBV6-2 or TRBV6-3 combines with J gene TRBJ1-5, with 7 bases lining up with TRBD1. CDR3 length: 13 residues. Germline CDR1 reads MNHEY; CDR2 reads SVGEGT. V trimming: 5 bases; J trimming: 6 bases; junction bases outside the gene matches: 4. The CDR3 sequence: CASSPGGAQPQHF. The CDR3 DNA reads TGTGCCAGCAGTCCAGGGGGAGCTCAGCCCCAGCATTTT.

V and J are TRBV5-5 and TRBJ1-4; 7 nucleotides align to TRBD1. Germline V lookup: CDR1 SGHKS, CDR2 YYEKEE (reference sequence). Trimming at V came to 4 bases and at J to 4 bases, leaving 7 bases not matched to a gene. The length of the CDR3 is 15 residues. The CDR3 region is CASSRRDSFNEKLFF. DNA for the CDR3: TGTGCCAGCAGCCGCCGGGACAGTTTTAATGAAAAACTGTTTTTT. The entire variable domain, with the rest obtained from reference TRBV5-5 and TRBJ1-4, is as follows: DAGVTQSPTHLIKTRGQQVTLRCSPISGHKSVSWYQQVLGQGPQFIFQYYEKEERGRGNFPDRFSARQFPNYSSELNVNALLLGDSALYLCASSRRDSFNEKLFFGSGTQLSVL.

The chain recombines TRBV3-1 with TRBJ1-6, with D unclear. Looked up from germline, CDR1 is LGHDT and CDR2 is YNNKEL (reference sequence). The V end was cut by 2 bases, the J end by 10 bases, with 6 bases between. This CDR3 is 12 amino acids long. The DNA of the CDR3 is TGTGCCAGCAGCCAAATAAGCTCACCCCTCCACTTT. Translating it yields CASSQISSPLHF. Drawing the rest from reference TRBV3-1 and TRBJ1-6, the complete variable domain is DTAVSQTPKYLVTQMGNDKSIKCEQNLGHDTMYWYKQDSKKFLKIMFSYNNKELIINETVPNRFSPKSPDKAHLNLHINSLELGDSAVYFCASSQISSPLHFGNGTRLTVT.

This clonotype was seen a few times. CDR3 region: CASSLGSTIWTDTQYF. CDR3 nucleotide sequence: TGTGCCAGCAGCTTAGGCTCCACTATTTGGACAGATACGCAGTATTTT. This chain uses TRBV7-9 with TRBJ2-3; D remains ambiguous. Germline CDR1 is SEHNR and CDR2 is FQNEAQ (reference sequence). Trimming shortened V by 1 base and J by 3 bases, and 14 bases separated the two germline ends. The CDR3 is 16 amino acids.

This clonotype has a handful of counts. The chain uses TRBV10-2 and TRBJ2-2; tentatively, D is TRBD2 (5 bases). Germline V gene data show CDR1 as WSHSY and CDR2 as SAAADI. The CDR3 extends over 13 amino acids. V lost 6 bases and J 7 bases, leaving 12 bases between the germline ends. CDR3 loop: CASRLVGSGELFF. In DNA, the CDR3 is TGCGCCAGCAGACTAGTAGGCAGCGGGGAGCTGTTTTTT.

This clonotype was counted a few times. The gene calls are TRBV20-1 and TRBJ2-5; D may be TRBD1 or TRBD2 (5 bases each). The CDR3 length is 15 residues. Germline assignment: CDR1 DFQATT and CDR2 SNEGSKA (reference sequence). V shed 0 bases and J shed 5 bases, with 16 bases lying between them. As DNA, the CDR3 is TGCAGTGCTAGAGAGGGGACGACCGCCGGCGAGACCCAGTACTTC. It specifies CSAREGTTAGETQYF.

This clonotype was recorded at least ten times. The chain links TRBV7-2 to TRBJ2-1, with TRBD1 as a possible D gene (5 bases). This CDR3 region has 15 residues. The germline V gene encodes CDR1 SGHTA and CDR2 FQGNSA. V lost 5 bases to trimming and J lost 0 bases, with 11 bases between them. CDR3 sequence reads: CASSMGRISYNEQFF. In nucleotides, the CDR3 is TGTGCCAGCAGCATGGGGCGGATCTCCTACAATGAGCAGTTCTTC.

CDR3 sequence (DNA): TGTGCCAGCAGCTATTGGCAGTCCCAAGAGACCCAGTACTTC. As protein: CASSYWQSQETQYF. The chain recombines TRBV5-5 with TRBJ2-5; D unclear. CDR1 is SGHKS, CDR2 YYEKEE, per germline (reference sequence). V was cut by 3 bases and J by 1 base, with 10 bases left in between. The length of the CDR3 is 14 residues.

This clonotype was picked up a small number of times. The chain carries TRBV7-3 and TRBJ2-2, with D hard to call. CDR1 and CDR2 from the germline V gene are SGHTA and FQGTGA. This CDR3 has 15 residues. V was clipped by 0 bases and J by 1 base, with 6 bases between them. In DNA form, the CDR3 reads TGTGCCAGCAGCTTAACCCCCCAGAACACCGGGGAGCTGTTTTTT. Protein: CASSLTPQNTGELFF.

This chain links TRBV7-8 with TRBJ2-1; 7 positions agree with TRBD2. The CDR3 runs to 16 residues. Germline V gene sequence: CDR1 SGHVS, CDR2 FQNEAQ. Germline trimming cut 7 bases from V and 0 bases from J; bases unmatched to any gene: 9. CDR3 DNA: TGTGCCAGCACTTTAGCCGGGAGGCCCTCCTACAATGAGCAGTTCTTC. Its protein product is CASTLAGRPSYNEQFF.

This chain connects TRBV27 to TRBJ1-1, with TRBD1 matching 7 bases. The CDR3 totals 15 residues. Germline CDR1 is MNHEY and CDR2 is SMNVEV (reference sequence). Trimming took 3 bases from V and 1 from J; bases not matched to a gene: 5. The CDR3 is CASSLGTVSNTEAFF. For the CDR3, the DNA is TGTGCCAGCAGTTTGGGGACAGTATCGAACACTGAAGCTTTCTTT.

The rearrangement joins TRBV20-1 to TRBJ2-5; D is undetermined. The CDR3 extends over 13 amino acids. Germline CDR1 and CDR2: DFQATT and SNEGSKA (reference sequence). V was trimmed by 5 bases and J by 1 base, leaving 11 bases between them. The CDR3 bases are TGCAGTGCTCCTATAGCAGTCCAAGAGACCCAGTACTTC. Residues: CSAPIAVQETQYF.

This clonotype has only a few counts. V is TRBV5-4 and J is TRBJ2-3; 15 nucleotides agree with TRBD2. The V and J ends lost 5 bases and 5 bases, in that order; junction bases with no gene match: 6. CDR3 length: 16 residues. From germline, CDR1 is SGHNT and CDR2 YYREEE (reference sequence). The CDR3 DNA reads as TGTGCCAGCAGTCAAGGGACTAGCGGGAGGATAGATACGCAGTATTTT. Residues: CASSQGTSGRIDTQYF.

V and J are TRBV6-6 and TRBJ1-1, with unresolved D. V was clipped by 10 bases and J by 0 bases, with 6 bases between them. The germline V gene encodes CDR1 MNHNY and CDR2 SVGAGI (reference sequence). The CDR3 has 11 amino acids. This CDR3 is CATKLNTEAFF. CDR3 bases: TGTGCCACAAAGTTGAACACTGAAGCTTTCTTT.

At least ten counts were recorded for this clonotype. The CDR3 DNA reads TGTGCCAGCAGCTTAGTCGCCAGTTTCAACGAGCAGTACTTC. As protein: CASSLVASFNEQYF. The V gene is TRBV7-2, the J gene TRBJ2-7, with D hard to call. The germline CDR1 and CDR2 sequences are SGHTA and FQGNSA. There are 14 residues in the CDR3. The ends were cut back, 1 base at V and 5 bases at J, with 12 bases in the middle.

This clonotype was seen only a few times. This chain uses TRBV6-1 with TRBJ2-7; D call uncertain. The V gene's germline CDR1 is MNHNS and CDR2 SASEGT. The V end was cut by 3 bases, the J end by 7 bases, with 13 bases between. This CDR3 has 13 residues. The CDR3 nucleotides are TGTGCCAGCAGTGAGCTTGAGCCCCGGGAGCAGTACGTC. It translates to CASSELEPREQYV.

This clonotype has a handful of counts. The chain has TRBV7-2 and TRBJ2-2; D gene uncertain. Germline assignment: CDR1 SGHTA and CDR2 FQGNSA. CDR3 size: 14 residues. The ends were cut back, 1 base at V and 5 bases at J, with 8 bases in the middle. DNA of the CDR3: TGTGCCAGCAGCTTAGATCCGAGGACCGGGGAGCTGTTTTTT. It translates to CASSLDPRTGELFF.

The V and J genes are TRBV29-1 and TRBJ2-1; D may match TRBD1 or TRBD2 (6 bases each). This CDR3 has 15 residues. Trimming removed 5 bases from V and 2 bases from J, with 16 bases in between. Germline V lookup: CDR1 SQVTM, CDR2 ANQGSEA. The CDR3 DNA is TGCAGCGTTCAGGAGGATGGGGGGCCCTACAATGAGCAGTTCTTC. It is translated as CSVQEDGGPYNEQFF.

This chain uses TRBV19 with TRBJ2-1; 15 nucleotides line up with TRBD2. The trim removed 6 bases at V and 9 bases at J, leaving 6 bases unmatched. There are 15 residues in the CDR3. CDR1 is LNHDA, CDR2 SQIVND, per germline (reference sequence). The CDR3: CASRSWTSGRGEQFF. The CDR3 nucleotides are TGTGCCAGTAGATCCTGGACTAGCGGGAGGGGTGAGCAGTTCTTC.

This sequence joins TRBV29-1 and TRBJ2-1, with 12 bases aligning to TRBD2. Losses at the gene ends were 5 bases for V and 9 bases for J; bases not matched to a gene: 11. Germline V lookup: CDR1 SQVTM, CDR2 ANQGSEA. This CDR3 is 15 amino acids long. The CDR3 region has the DNA TGCAGCGTTCCCCAGACTAGCGGGAGTCGGGGTGAGCAGTTCTTC. Its translation: CSVPQTSGSRGEQFF.

In this sample, this clonotype turned up a few times. The chain employs TRBV19 and TRBJ1-1, with D hard to call. Looked up from germline, CDR1 is LNHDA and CDR2 is SQIVND (reference sequence). The CDR3 sequence is 14 residues long. V was trimmed by 7 bases and J by 0 bases, leaving 12 bases between them. Here the CDR3 reads CASTGTFLNTEAFF. Here the CDR3 DNA reads TGTGCCAGTACCGGAACGTTTTTGAACACTGAAGCTTTCTTT. Full variable domain (outside the CDR3, taken from reference TRBV19 and TRBJ1-1): DGGITQSPKYLFRKEGQNVTLSCEQNLNHDAMYWYRQDPGQGLRLIYYSQIVNDFQKGDIAEGYSVSREKKESFPLTVTSAQKNPTAFYLCASTGTFLNTEAFFGQGTRLTVV.

The V gene is TRBV2, the J gene TRBJ2-1; 9 positions agree with TRBD2. This CDR3 region has 15 residues. Trimming at V came to 5 bases and at J to 3 bases, leaving 5 bases not matched to a gene. The V gene's germline CDR1 is SNHLY and CDR2 FYNNEI. The CDR3 nucleotides are TGTGCCAGCAGTAGACTAGCGGTTATCTACAATGAGCAGTTCTTC. This codes for CASSRLAVIYNEQFF.

This rearrangement joins TRBV7-2 to TRBJ2-1; D gene uncertain. V was pared by 1 base and J by 7 bases, with 14 bases between. The CDR3 loop spans 15 amino acids. From germline, CDR1 is SGHTA and CDR2 FQGNSA. CDR3 sequence reads: CASSLDAGDENEQFF. CDR3 nucleotide sequence: TGTGCCAGCAGCTTAGATGCCGGAGACGAGAATGAGCAGTTCTTC.

The chain couples TRBV5-6 to TRBJ1-1; TRBD1 aligns across 7 bases. Germline V gene lookup returns CDR1 SGHDT and CDR2 YYEEEE. The CDR3 has 14 residues. J lost 4 bases, V lost 4 bases, and 7 bases had no gene match. In DNA, the CDR3 is TGTGCCAGCAGCCCCATGACAGGGCCCACTGAAGCTTTCTTT. It codes for CASSPMTGPTEAFF. Full variable domain (missing parts from reference TRBV5-6 and TRBJ1-1): DAGVTQSPTHLIKTRGQQVTLRCSPKSGHDTVSWYQQALGQGPQFIFQYYEEEERQRGNFPDRFSGHQFPNYSSELNVNALLLGDSALYLCASSPMTGPTEAFFGQGTRLTVV.